This TCR beta chain is drawn from a study of a mutant IDH1 vaccine in newly diagnosed glioma. Study-level information: All eight of the vaccinations patients received fell in weeks 1, 3, 5, 7, 11, 15, 19 and 23. Vaccine administration was initiated 4-6 weeks following radiotherapy alone, or with temozolomide cycles. Former treatment meant radiotherapy, temozolomide, or both; the majority had gotten both.

The time point here: week 11, during vaccination. A single vaccine dose contained 300 ug of mutant IDH1 20-mer peptide, and topical imiquimod was used with it. Overall study findings and caveats: Variations in leading peripheral T cell clonotypes appeared to have no connection with pseudoprogression.

The V segment lost 4 bases and the J segment 0 bases; nucleotides outside the gene matches: 6. CDR1 is SGHRS and CDR2 is YFSETQ in the germline V gene. The CDR3 extends over 15 amino acids. Concerning this clone: As yet, its antigen is unknown.

Repertoires were generated with immunoSEQ multiplex PCR, while TCRdb's copy carries only in-frame clones and drops some. The sample contains tens of thousands of clones, around 89% of which appear only once. This chain links TRBV5-1 with TRBJ2-5; TRBD2 agrees at 7 bases. The sequencing here drew on PBMCs, taken from a glioma patient whose treatment included an IDH1 peptide vaccine. This TCR was recovered from a man between 18 and 29 years old with glioma. CDR3 amino acids: CASSRSGDYQETQYF. The CDR3 bases are TGCGCCAGCAGCCGAAGCGGGGACTACCAAGAGACCCAGTACTTC.